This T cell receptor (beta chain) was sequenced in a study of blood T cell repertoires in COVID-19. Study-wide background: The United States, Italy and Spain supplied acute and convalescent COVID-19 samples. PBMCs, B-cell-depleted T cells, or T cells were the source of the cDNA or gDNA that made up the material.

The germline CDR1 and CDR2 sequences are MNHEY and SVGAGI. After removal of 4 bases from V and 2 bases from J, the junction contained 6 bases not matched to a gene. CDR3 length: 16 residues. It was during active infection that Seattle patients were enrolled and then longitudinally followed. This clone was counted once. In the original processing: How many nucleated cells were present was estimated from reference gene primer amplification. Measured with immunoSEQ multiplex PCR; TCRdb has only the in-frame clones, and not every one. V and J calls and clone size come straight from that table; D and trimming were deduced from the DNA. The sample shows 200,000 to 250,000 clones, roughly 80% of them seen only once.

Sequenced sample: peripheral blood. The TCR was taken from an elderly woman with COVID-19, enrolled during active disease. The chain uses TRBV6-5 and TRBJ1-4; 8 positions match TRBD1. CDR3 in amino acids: CASSFQGAATNEKLFF. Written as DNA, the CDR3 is TGTGCCAGCAGTTTCCAGGGGGCGGCTACTAATGAAAAACTGTTTTTT.